Listed below are T cell receptor beta chains from one sample, sequenced in a study of cytomegalovirus exposure and HLA in healthy donors. The method was immunoSEQ multiplex PCR; TCRdb's version includes in-frame clones alone and lacks a portion of them. The sample has about 160,000 clones, 60% to 75% seen once; the top ten hold just under 3%. The specimen sequenced was PBMCs. The source is a woman in her 50s in good health and CMV-seropositive. CDR3s include the opening cysteine and the closing phenylalanine or tryptophan. Each record gives: D gene, clone size, CDR3 length, V gene, J gene, CDR3 DNA, CDR3 protein. D genes are given only for firm matches. Where a row states a size, it is once, few, many or the class of an expanded clone; other rows omit it.

d_gene: TRBD2
abundance: -
len: 16
v_gene: TRBV7-9
j_gene: TRBJ2-1
CDR3nt: TGTGCCAGCAGCTCAGGCGGCGGGGGGGCCTTCAATGAGCAGTTCTTC
CDR3aa: CASSSGGGGAFNEQFF

d_gene: TRBD1
abundance: once
len: 15
v_gene: TRBV5-1
j_gene: TRBJ2-3
CDR3nt: TGCGCCAGCAGCTTGGGACAGGGGAGCACAGATACGCAGTATTTT
CDR3aa: CASSLGQGSTDTQYF

d_gene: TRBD1
abundance: -
len: 12
v_gene: TRBV29-1
j_gene: TRBJ2-5
CDR3nt: TGCAGCGTTAGGACAGGACAAGAGACCCAGTACTTC
CDR3aa: CSVRTGQETQYF

d_gene: TRBD1
abundance: -
len: 19
v_gene: TRBV19
j_gene: TRBJ2-1
CDR3nt: TGTGCCAGTACCACGATTGGGACAGGGGACCTTACCTCCTACAATGAGCAGTTCTTC
CDR3aa: CASTTIGTGDLTSYNEQFF

d_gene: -
abundance: -
len: 13
v_gene: TRBV7-9
j_gene: TRBJ1-1
CDR3nt: TGTGCCAGCAGCATTGGGCCGGACACTGAAGCTTTCTTT
CDR3aa: CASSIGPDTEAFF

d_gene: -
abundance: -
len: 14
v_gene: TRBV2
j_gene: TRBJ2-5
CDR3nt: TGTGCCAGCAACGGGGTTGGTTTGCAAGAGACCCAGTACTTC
CDR3aa: CASNGVGLQETQYF

d_gene: TRBD1
abundance: -
len: 15
v_gene: TRBV2
j_gene: TRBJ1-2
CDR3nt: TGTGCCAGCAGTGGAGACAGGGGAGGTCCTAGAGGCTACACCTTC
CDR3aa: CASSGDRGGPRGYTF

d_gene: -
abundance: -
len: 13
v_gene: TRBV5-1
j_gene: TRBJ2-7
CDR3nt: TGCGCCAGCAGCTTGGTTGCCTCCTACGAGCAGTACTTC
CDR3aa: CASSLVASYEQYF

d_gene: TRBD2
abundance: -
len: 13
v_gene: TRBV29-1
j_gene: TRBJ2-1
CDR3nt: TGCAGCGTTGTCCCCTTAGCGGGGTACGAGCAGTTCTTC
CDR3aa: CSVVPLAGYEQFF

d_gene: -
abundance: -
len: 16
v_gene: TRBV4-1
j_gene: TRBJ1-6
CDR3nt: TGCGCCAGCAGCCAAGATCAGGGCTCCTATAGTTCACCCCTCCACTTT
CDR3aa: CASSQDQGSYSSPLHF

d_gene: -
abundance: -
len: 14
v_gene: TRBV7-9
j_gene: TRBJ1-1
CDR3nt: TGTGCCAGCAGCTTTTTACCAGAGAACACTGAAGCTTTCTTT
CDR3aa: CASSFLPENTEAFF

d_gene: TRBD1
abundance: -
len: 14
v_gene: TRBV5-1
j_gene: TRBJ2-1
CDR3nt: TGCGCCAGCGCAGCCGGACAGGCTAACAATGAGCAGTTCTTC
CDR3aa: CASAAGQANNEQFF

d_gene: -
abundance: once
len: 17
v_gene: TRBV19
j_gene: TRBJ1-5
CDR3nt: TGTGCCAGTAGTAGAGCAGGGACTCGTATAGCGAATCAGCCCCAGCATTTT
CDR3aa: CASSRAGTRIANQPQHF

d_gene: TRBD2
abundance: -
len: 15
v_gene: TRBV18
j_gene: TRBJ2-6
CDR3nt: TGTGCCAGCGCCTCGGGAGGGACTGGGGCCAACGTCCTGACTTTC
CDR3aa: CASASGGTGANVLTF

d_gene: TRBD1
abundance: -
len: 12
v_gene: TRBV19
j_gene: TRBJ1-2
CDR3nt: TGTGCCAGTAGTATGGGACAGGGCGGCTACACCTTC
CDR3aa: CASSMGQGGYTF

d_gene: TRBD1
abundance: -
len: 15
v_gene: TRBV5-4
j_gene: TRBJ1-2
CDR3nt: TGTGCCAGCAGCACCGGGACAGTGGGAAACTATGGCTACACCTTC
CDR3aa: CASSTGTVGNYGYTF

d_gene: TRBD1
abundance: -
len: 15
v_gene: TRBV7-2
j_gene: TRBJ1-1
CDR3nt: TGTGCCAGCAGCCTCCAGGGACAGGGTGGCACTGAAGCTTTCTTT
CDR3aa: CASSLQGQGGTEAFF

d_gene: -
abundance: once
len: 12
v_gene: TRBV11-3
j_gene: TRBJ2-5
CDR3nt: TGTGCCAGCAGCTTAGACGGAGAGACCCAGTACTTC
CDR3aa: CASSLDGETQYF

d_gene: TRBD2
abundance: -
len: 13
v_gene: TRBV29-1
j_gene: TRBJ2-5
CDR3nt: TGCAGCGCTTCTAGCGGGGGCAGGGAGACCCAGTACTTC
CDR3aa: CSASSGGRETQYF

d_gene: TRBD1
abundance: few
len: 13
v_gene: TRBV7-3
j_gene: TRBJ1-1
CDR3nt: TGTGCCAGCAGCTTTACACAGGGGAATGAAGCTTTCTTT
CDR3aa: CASSFTQGNEAFF

d_gene: TRBD2
abundance: -
len: 15
v_gene: TRBV5-6
j_gene: TRBJ2-2
CDR3nt: TGTGCCAGCAGCTGGGGACTACAAAGGGCCGGGGAGCTGTTTTTT
CDR3aa: CASSWGLQRAGELFF

d_gene: -
abundance: -
len: 13
v_gene: TRBV7-6
j_gene: TRBJ1-5
CDR3nt: TGTGCCAGCAGCATCCGACAAGACCAGCCCCAGCATTTT
CDR3aa: CASSIRQDQPQHF

d_gene: -
abundance: -
len: 15
v_gene: TRBV6-6
j_gene: TRBJ2-1
CDR3nt: TGTGCCAGCAGTTACTCGGTACAGACCGACAATGAGCAGTTCTTC
CDR3aa: CASSYSVQTDNEQFF

d_gene: TRBD1
abundance: -
len: 14
v_gene: TRBV30
j_gene: TRBJ1-2
CDR3nt: TGTGCCTGGAGTGTCGGGACAGGGAACTATGGCTACACCTTC
CDR3aa: CAWSVGTGNYGYTF

d_gene: TRBD2
abundance: -
len: 15
v_gene: TRBV5-1
j_gene: TRBJ2-5
CDR3nt: TGCGCCAGCAGCTCCCGGACTAGCGGGGGGGCATCCCAGTACTTC
CDR3aa: CASSSRTSGGASQYF

d_gene: TRBD1
abundance: -
len: 15
v_gene: TRBV5-5
j_gene: TRBJ2-3
CDR3nt: TGTGCCAGCAGCCAGGGACAGGCCCCCACAGATACGCAGTATTTT
CDR3aa: CASSQGQAPTDTQYF

d_gene: TRBD2
abundance: -
len: 16
v_gene: TRBV5-4
j_gene: TRBJ2-3
CDR3nt: TGTGCCAGCAGTCAACCAGCGGGGACTAGCACAGATACGCAGTATTTT
CDR3aa: CASSQPAGTSTDTQYF

d_gene: TRBD1
abundance: -
len: 13
v_gene: TRBV19
j_gene: TRBJ1-1
CDR3nt: TGTGCCAGTAGTGCACAGGGGGACACTGAAGCTTTCTTT
CDR3aa: CASSAQGDTEAFF

d_gene: TRBD1
abundance: few
len: 15
v_gene: TRBV27
j_gene: TRBJ1-6
CDR3nt: TGTGCCAGCAGTTTTCTGGACAGGGAGAATTCACCCCTCCACTTT
CDR3aa: CASSFLDRENSPLHF

d_gene: -
abundance: few
len: 13
v_gene: TRBV6-1
j_gene: TRBJ2-2
CDR3nt: TGTGCCAGCAGTCCCCATGCGACCGGGGAGCTGTTTTTT
CDR3aa: CASSPHATGELFF

d_gene: TRBD2
abundance: -
len: 14
v_gene: TRBV9
j_gene: TRBJ2-3
CDR3nt: TGTGCCAGCAGCGCCCGGGGGGACACAGATACGCAGTATTTT
CDR3aa: CASSARGDTDTQYF

d_gene: TRBD1
abundance: few
len: 15
v_gene: TRBV5-1
j_gene: TRBJ2-5
CDR3nt: TGCGCCAGCAGCTTGGGGGACAGGGGGCTGGAGACCCAGTACTTC
CDR3aa: CASSLGDRGLETQYF

d_gene: TRBD2
abundance: -
len: 14
v_gene: TRBV15
j_gene: TRBJ2-2
CDR3nt: TGTGCCACCAGTCGTGGGACTAGCGACGGGGAGCTGTTTTTT
CDR3aa: CATSRGTSDGELFF

d_gene: TRBD1
abundance: -
len: 13
v_gene: TRBV11-2
j_gene: TRBJ1-2
CDR3nt: TGTGCCAGCAGCGACGGGACAGCCTATGGCTACACCTTC
CDR3aa: CASSDGTAYGYTF

d_gene: TRBD2
abundance: -
len: 15
v_gene: TRBV6-4
j_gene: TRBJ2-5
CDR3nt: TGTGCCAGCAGTCCGACTAGCGGGGGTAGGGAGACCCAGTACTTC
CDR3aa: CASSPTSGGRETQYF

d_gene: TRBD1
abundance: -
len: 18
v_gene: TRBV5-1
j_gene: TRBJ1-1
CDR3nt: TGCGCCAGCAGCAAACCGGGACAGGGGACGGGGGGGAACACTGAAGCTTTCTTT
CDR3aa: CASSKPGQGTGGNTEAFF

d_gene: -
abundance: few
len: 16
v_gene: TRBV5-4
j_gene: TRBJ2-1
CDR3nt: TGTGCCAGCAGCTTGGGTGGGAGTCCCACCTACAATGAGCAGTTCTTC
CDR3aa: CASSLGGSPTYNEQFF

d_gene: -
abundance: -
len: 14
v_gene: TRBV12-5
j_gene: TRBJ1-1
CDR3nt: TGTGCTAGTGGTCCTGGACAGCTGAACACTGAAGCTTTCTTT
CDR3aa: CASGPGQLNTEAFF

d_gene: TRBD1
abundance: -
len: 12
v_gene: TRBV7-2
j_gene: TRBJ1-2
CDR3nt: TGTGCCAGCAACGACAGGGTTGGCGGCTACACCTTC
CDR3aa: CASNDRVGGYTF

d_gene: TRBD2
abundance: -
len: 16
v_gene: TRBV7-6
j_gene: TRBJ2-1
CDR3nt: TGTGCCAGCAGCTTAGGTGGGACTAGATCCTACAATGAGCAGTTCTTC
CDR3aa: CASSLGGTRSYNEQFF

d_gene: TRBD2
abundance: -
len: 15
v_gene: TRBV4-2
j_gene: TRBJ2-3
CDR3nt: TGTGCCAGCAGCCAAGAGAGGCGGGAGGCCAATACGCAGTATTTT
CDR3aa: CASSQERREANTQYF

d_gene: TRBD1
abundance: -
len: 16
v_gene: TRBV9
j_gene: TRBJ1-1
CDR3nt: TGTGCCAGCAGCCCATCAGGGGGCAAGACGGACACTGAAGCTTTCTTT
CDR3aa: CASSPSGGKTDTEAFF

d_gene: -
abundance: few
len: 15
v_gene: TRBV4-1
j_gene: TRBJ2-7
CDR3nt: TGCGCCAGCAGCCAAGATCCGGGGGTAGGCTACGAGCAGTACTTC
CDR3aa: CASSQDPGVGYEQYF

d_gene: -
abundance: once
len: 14
v_gene: TRBV18
j_gene: TRBJ1-2
CDR3nt: TGTGCCAGCTCTCTCCGCGAGACTCCGGATGGCTACACCTTC
CDR3aa: CASSLRETPDGYTF

d_gene: TRBD2
abundance: -
len: 13
v_gene: TRBV7-2
j_gene: TRBJ2-7
CDR3nt: TGTGCCAGCAGACTAGCGGGGGTCTACGAGCAGTACTTC
CDR3aa: CASRLAGVYEQYF